This T cell receptor beta chain was profiled in a study of blood T cells in healthy people across ages (dated by TCRdb to about 2015). General notes on the study: In model experiments, template switching captured about one uniquely barcoded TCR beta cDNA molecule for every two T cells. Using deep sequencing normalized with unique cDNA molecular identifiers, the study measured how TCR beta repertoire diversity changes with age. The study analyzed two additional independent replicas of 1 million unique cDNA reads from the same blood draw for two donors, one aged 18 to 29 and one aged 80 or older. To avoid experimental bias, donors of different ages were spread randomly across the sequencing lanes. Four age groups were formed from the donors: young (average about 15 years), middle-aged (around 40), aged (under 70) and long-lived (about 75).

Overall results and qualifications from the work: Observed TCR beta diversity per million T cells fell roughly linearly with age, and a significant reduction was already apparent by age around 40. The percentage of naive T cells measured by flow cytometry correlated strongly with observed TCR beta diversity. Estimates of total diversity based on one million sequenced T cells were considered lower bounds and underestimates. Compared with the aged group, the long-lived group had more naive CD4+ T cells, fewer expanded clones and increased TCR diversity, a pattern suggesting age selection. Conclusive comparison of naive and antigen-experienced compartments was prevented by the profiling of bulk unsorted PBMCs. Because the CMV infection status of the donors was unknown, age-related changes in expanded clonotypes may potentially have been confounded.

About this clonotype: The target of this receptor is not known. Per-base quality was not reported, and no clone a single base away is much larger than it.

The library was generated by 5' RACE. Sequenced using an Illumina HiSeq 2500. A second PCR of about 6 to 12 cycles was run with a J-beta primer mix and a sample-barcoded 5' primer. Each TCR beta cDNA molecule received a unique molecular identifier from a template-switch 5' adaptor carrying 12 random nucleotides. Each sample yielded at least 2.5 million CDR3-containing paired-end reads. First-strand cDNA was synthesized from all RNA with the Mint cDNA synthesis kit, primed by a TRBC-specific oligonucleotide. Following uracil-DNA glycosylase treatment, all cDNA underwent a first 18-cycle PCR with the universal primers M1SS and BC2_uni_R. On the authors' methods: For normalization, 1 million high-quality reads were randomly selected from each sample, with every read carrying a distinct molecular identifier. Instead of being binned into consensus sequences, reads that shared molecular identifiers were thrown out. CDR3 identification, clonotype clustering and error correction used MiTCR with a Q25 quality threshold and the strictest error-elimination algorithm. Lower-bound total TCR beta diversity was estimated with a nonparametric unseen species model using Euler transformation. Using fastp at Q25 and MiXCR, TCRdb reprocessed the public reads and kept productive beta chains. Entries that share a CDR3 protein sequence are merged under the most common genes and DNA. The V and J calls here are based on TCRdb, not the publication. The sample table holds roughly 1,300,000 distinct CDR3 sequences, of which approximately 60% were seen once. 5% to 7% of the sample is held by the ten biggest clonotypes.

Donors were a few dozen systemically healthy Caucasian individuals from Russia aged roughly 6 to 100 years. Each donor gave about 9.7 milliliters of peripheral blood, drawn into EDTA-treated Vacutainer tubes. Ficoll-Paque density-gradient centrifugation was used to isolate PBMCs, with at least 6 million per sample. Trizol reagent was used to extract total RNA from PBMCs, with at least 6 micrograms per sample. For every donor, flow cytometry on a PBMC aliquot measured the percentage of naive CD45RAhigh/CD27high T cells. The sequence came from a man aged 18 to 29 in good health. What was sequenced was blood.

The DNA reads TGTGCCAGCAGTTACACTCCTGACAATGAGCAGTTCTTC. The resulting protein is CASSYTPDNEQFF. The chain links TRBV6-5 with TRBJ2-1, with the D segment identity uncertain. The CDR3 covers 13 residues, taking in both the cysteine and the phenylalanine. The sequence is cut down to CDR3 DNA, 39 bases in frame from base 1. Trimming costs V 2 bases and J 5 bases, and their ends lie 7 bases apart. Sequences MNHEY (CDR1) and SVGAGI (CDR2) are obtained from the germline V gene.